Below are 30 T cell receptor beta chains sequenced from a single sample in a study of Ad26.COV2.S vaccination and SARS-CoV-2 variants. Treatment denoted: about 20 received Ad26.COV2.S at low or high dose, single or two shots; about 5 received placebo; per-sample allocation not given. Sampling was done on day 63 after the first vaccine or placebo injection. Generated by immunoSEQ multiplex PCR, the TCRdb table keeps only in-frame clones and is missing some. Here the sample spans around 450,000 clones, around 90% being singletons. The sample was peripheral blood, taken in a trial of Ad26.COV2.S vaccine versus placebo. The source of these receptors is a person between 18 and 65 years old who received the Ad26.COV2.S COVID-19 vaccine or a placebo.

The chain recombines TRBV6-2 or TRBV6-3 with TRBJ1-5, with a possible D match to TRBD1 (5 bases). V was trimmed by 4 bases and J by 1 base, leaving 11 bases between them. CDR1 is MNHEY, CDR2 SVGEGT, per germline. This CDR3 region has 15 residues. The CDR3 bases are TGTGCCAGCAGTTCCCTGGGGGGGAGCAATCAGCCCCAGCATTTT. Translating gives CASSSLGGSNQPQHF.

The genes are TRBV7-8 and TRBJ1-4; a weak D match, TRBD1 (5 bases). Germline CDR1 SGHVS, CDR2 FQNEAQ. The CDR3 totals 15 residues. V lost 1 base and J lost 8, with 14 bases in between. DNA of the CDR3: TGTGCCAGCAGCTTAGAGCAGGGAAAGTCCGAAAAACTGTTTTTT. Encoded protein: CASSLEQGKSEKLFF.

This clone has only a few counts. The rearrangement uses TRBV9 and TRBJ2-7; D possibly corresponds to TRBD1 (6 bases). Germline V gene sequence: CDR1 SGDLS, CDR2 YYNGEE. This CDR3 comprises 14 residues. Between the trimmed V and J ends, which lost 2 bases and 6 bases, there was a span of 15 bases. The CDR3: CASSVSARGFEQYF. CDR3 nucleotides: TGTGCCAGCAGCGTCAGCGCCAGGGGCTTCGAGCAGTACTTC.

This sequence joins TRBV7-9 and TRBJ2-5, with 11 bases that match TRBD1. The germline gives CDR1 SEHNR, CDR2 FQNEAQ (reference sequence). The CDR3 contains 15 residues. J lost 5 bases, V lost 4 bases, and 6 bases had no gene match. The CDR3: CASSSGQGAGETQYF. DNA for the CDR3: TGTGCCAGCAGCTCCGGACAGGGGGCGGGGGAGACCCAGTACTTC.

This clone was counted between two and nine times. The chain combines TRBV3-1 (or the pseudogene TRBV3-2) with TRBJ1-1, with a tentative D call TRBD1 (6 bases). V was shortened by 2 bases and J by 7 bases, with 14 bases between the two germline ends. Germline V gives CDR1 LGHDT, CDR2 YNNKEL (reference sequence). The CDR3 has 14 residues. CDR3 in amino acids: CASSQSGVAVEAFF. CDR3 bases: TGTGCCAGCAGCCAATCAGGGGTCGCAGTTGAAGCTTTCTTT.

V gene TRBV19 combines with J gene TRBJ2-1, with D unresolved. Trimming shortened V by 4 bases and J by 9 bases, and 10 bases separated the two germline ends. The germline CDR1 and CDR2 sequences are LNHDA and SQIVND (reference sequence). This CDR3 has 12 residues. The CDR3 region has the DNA TGTGCCAGTAGTAATATTCCCGGTGAGCAGTTCTTC. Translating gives CASSNIPGEQFF.

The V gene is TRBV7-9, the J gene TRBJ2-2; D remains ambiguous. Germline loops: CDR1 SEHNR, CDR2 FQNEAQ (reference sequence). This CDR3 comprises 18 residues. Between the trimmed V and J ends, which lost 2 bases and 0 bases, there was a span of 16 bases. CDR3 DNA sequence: TGTGCCAGCAGCTTAAGTTACTCCAGGACCACGAACACCGGGGAGCTGTTTTTT. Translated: CASSLSYSRTTNTGELFF.

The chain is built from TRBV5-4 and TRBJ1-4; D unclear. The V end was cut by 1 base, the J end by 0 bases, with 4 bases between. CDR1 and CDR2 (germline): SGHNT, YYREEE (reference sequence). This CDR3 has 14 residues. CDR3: CASSLSATNEKLFF. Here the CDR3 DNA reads TGTGCCAGCAGCTTGTCTGCAACTAATGAAAAACTGTTTTTT.

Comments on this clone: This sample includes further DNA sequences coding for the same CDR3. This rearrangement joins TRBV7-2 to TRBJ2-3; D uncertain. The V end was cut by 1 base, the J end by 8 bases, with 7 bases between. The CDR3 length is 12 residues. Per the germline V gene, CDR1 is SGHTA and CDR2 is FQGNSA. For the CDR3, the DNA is TGTGCCAGCAGCTTAGTTGGCGGTACGCAGTATTTT. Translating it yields CASSLVGGTQYF.

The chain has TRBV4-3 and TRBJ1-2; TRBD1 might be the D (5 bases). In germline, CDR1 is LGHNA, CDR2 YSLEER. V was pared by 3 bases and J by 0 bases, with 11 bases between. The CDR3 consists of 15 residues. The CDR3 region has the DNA TGCGCCAGCAGCCACAGAGACAGACCTAACTATGGCTACACCTTC. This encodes CASSHRDRPNYGYTF.

In DNA form, the CDR3 reads TGTGCCAGCAGTACATGGGCAGTGGCAGCTTTCTTT. Its protein product is CASSTWAVAAFF. The rearrangement links TRBV28 to TRBJ1-1; D ambiguous. Germline V gene lookup returns CDR1 MDHEN and CDR2 SYDVKM. The germline V and J ends were trimmed by 5 bases and 10 bases, with 14 bases remaining between them. This CDR3 spans 12 amino acids.

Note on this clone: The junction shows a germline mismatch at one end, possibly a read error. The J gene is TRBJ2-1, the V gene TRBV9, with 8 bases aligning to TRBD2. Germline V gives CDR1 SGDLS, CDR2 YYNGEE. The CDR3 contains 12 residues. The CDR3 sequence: CASSVAAGERFF. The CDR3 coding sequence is TGTGCCAGCAGCGTAGCAGCGGGAGAGCGGTTCTTC.

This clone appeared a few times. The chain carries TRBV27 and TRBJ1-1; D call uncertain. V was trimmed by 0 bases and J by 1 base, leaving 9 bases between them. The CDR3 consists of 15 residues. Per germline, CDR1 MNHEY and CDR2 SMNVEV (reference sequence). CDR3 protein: CASSLSPSTNTEAFF. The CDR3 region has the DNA TGTGCCAGCAGTTTATCCCCCAGCACGAACACTGAAGCTTTCTTT.

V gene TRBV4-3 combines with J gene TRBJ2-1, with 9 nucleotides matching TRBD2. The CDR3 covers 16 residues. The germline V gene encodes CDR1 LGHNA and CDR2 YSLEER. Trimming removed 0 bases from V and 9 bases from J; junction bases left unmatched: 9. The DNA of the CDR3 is TGCGCCAGCAGCCAAGACGCCGGACTAGCGTTCAGTGAGCAGTTCTTC. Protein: CASSQDAGLAFSEQFF.

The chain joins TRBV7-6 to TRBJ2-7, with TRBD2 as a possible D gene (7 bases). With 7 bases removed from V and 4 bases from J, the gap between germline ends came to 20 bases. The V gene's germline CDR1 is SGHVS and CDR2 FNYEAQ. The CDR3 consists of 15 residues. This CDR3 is CASTFEGGGRYEQYF. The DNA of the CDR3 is TGTGCCAGCACCTTCGAGGGGGGGGGCAGGTACGAGCAGTACTTC.

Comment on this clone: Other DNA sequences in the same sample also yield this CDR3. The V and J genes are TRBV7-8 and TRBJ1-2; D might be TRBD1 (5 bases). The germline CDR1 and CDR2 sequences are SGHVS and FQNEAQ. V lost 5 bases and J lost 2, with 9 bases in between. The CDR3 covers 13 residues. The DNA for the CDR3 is TGTGCCAGCAGCCCCGACAGAAACTATGGCTACACCTTC. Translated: CASSPDRNYGYTF.

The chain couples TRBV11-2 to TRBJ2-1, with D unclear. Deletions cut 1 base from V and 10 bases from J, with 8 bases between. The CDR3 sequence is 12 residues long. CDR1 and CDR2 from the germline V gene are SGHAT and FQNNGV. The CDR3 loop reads CASSLGSHEQFF. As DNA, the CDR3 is TGTGCCAGCAGCTTAGGAAGCCACGAGCAGTTCTTC.

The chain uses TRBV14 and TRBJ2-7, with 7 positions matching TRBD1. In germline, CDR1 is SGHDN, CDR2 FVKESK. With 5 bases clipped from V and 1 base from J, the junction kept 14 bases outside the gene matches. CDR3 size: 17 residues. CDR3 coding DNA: TGTGCCAGCAGCTCAAGGGCCTCCGGGACAGTATCCTACGAGCAGTACTTC. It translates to CASSSRASGTVSYEQYF.

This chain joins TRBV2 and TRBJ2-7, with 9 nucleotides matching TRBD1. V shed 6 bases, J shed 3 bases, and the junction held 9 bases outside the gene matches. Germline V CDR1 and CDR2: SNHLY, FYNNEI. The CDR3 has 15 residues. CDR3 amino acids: CASSARGQGFYEQYF. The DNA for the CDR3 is TGTGCCAGCAGCGCCCGGGGACAGGGTTTCTACGAGCAGTACTTC.

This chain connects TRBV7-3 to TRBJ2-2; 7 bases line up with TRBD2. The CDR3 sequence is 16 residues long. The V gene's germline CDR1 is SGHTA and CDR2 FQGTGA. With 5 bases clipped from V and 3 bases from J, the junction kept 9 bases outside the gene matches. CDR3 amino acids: CASSPLGGLDTGELFF. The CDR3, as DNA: TGTGCCAGCAGCCCACTGGGAGGGTTGGACACCGGGGAGCTGTTTTTT.

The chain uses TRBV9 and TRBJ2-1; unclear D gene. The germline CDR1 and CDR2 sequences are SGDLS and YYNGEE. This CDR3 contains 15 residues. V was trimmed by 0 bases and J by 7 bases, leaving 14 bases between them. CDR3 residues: CASSVGVYEFNEQFF. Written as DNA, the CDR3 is TGTGCCAGCAGCGTAGGGGTTTATGAGTTTAATGAGCAGTTCTTC. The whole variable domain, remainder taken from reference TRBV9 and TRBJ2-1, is DSGVTQTPKHLITATGQRVTLRCSPRSGDLSVYWYQQSLDQGLQFLIQYYNGEERAKGNILERFSAQQFPDLHSELNLSSLELGDSALYFCASSVGVYEFNEQFFGPGTRLTVL.

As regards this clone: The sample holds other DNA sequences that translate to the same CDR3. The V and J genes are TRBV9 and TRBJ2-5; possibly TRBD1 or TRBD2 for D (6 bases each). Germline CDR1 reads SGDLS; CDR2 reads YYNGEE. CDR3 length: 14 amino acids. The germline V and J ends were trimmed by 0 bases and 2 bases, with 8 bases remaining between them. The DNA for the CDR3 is TGTGCCAGCAGCGTAGGAGGGGGGCAAGAGACCCAGTACTTC. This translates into CASSVGGGQETQYF.

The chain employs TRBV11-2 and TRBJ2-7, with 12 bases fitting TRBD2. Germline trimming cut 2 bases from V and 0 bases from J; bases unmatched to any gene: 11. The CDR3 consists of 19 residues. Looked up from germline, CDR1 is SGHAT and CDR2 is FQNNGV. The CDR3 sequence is CASSLWGLAGGSSSYEQYF. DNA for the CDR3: TGTGCCAGCAGCTTATGGGGGCTAGCGGGAGGGTCAAGCTCCTACGAGCAGTACTTC.

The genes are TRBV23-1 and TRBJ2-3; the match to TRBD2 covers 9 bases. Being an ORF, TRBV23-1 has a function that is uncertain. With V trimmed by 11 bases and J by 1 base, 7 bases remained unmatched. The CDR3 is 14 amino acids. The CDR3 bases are TGCGCCCATCATAGCGGGAGAGGCACAGATACGCAGTATTTT. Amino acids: CAHHSGRGTDTQYF.

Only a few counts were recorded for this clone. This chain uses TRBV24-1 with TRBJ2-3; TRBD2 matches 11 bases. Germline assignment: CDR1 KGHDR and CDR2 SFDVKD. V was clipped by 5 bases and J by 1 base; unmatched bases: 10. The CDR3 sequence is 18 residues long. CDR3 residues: CATSVTSGRKGGTDTQYF. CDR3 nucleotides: TGTGCCACCAGTGTTACTAGCGGGAGAAAGGGCGGCACAGATACGCAGTATTTT.

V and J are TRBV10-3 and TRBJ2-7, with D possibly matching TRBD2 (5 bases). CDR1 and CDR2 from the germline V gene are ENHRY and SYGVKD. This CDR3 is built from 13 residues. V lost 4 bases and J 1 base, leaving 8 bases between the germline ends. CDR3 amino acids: CAISAGKSYEQYF. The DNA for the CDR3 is TGTGCCATCAGTGCCGGGAAATCCTACGAGCAGTACTTC.

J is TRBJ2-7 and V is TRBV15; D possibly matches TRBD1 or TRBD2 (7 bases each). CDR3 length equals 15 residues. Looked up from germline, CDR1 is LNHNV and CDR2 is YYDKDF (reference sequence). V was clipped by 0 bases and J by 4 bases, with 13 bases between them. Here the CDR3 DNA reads TGTGCCACCAGCAGAGAGCAGGGGGGGACTTACGAGCAGTACTTC. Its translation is CATSREQGGTYEQYF.

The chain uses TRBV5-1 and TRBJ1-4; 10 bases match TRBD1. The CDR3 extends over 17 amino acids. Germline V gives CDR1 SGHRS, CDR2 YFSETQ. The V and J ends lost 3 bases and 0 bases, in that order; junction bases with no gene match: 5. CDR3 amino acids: CASSYRGQGPTNEKLFF. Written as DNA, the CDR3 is TGCGCCAGCAGCTACCGGGGACAGGGGCCAACTAATGAAAAACTGTTTTTT.

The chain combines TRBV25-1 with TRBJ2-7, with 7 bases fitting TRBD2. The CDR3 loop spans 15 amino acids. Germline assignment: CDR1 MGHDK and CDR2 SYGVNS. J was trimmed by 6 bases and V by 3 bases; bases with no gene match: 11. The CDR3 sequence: CASSELGRGEGEQYF. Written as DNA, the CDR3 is TGTGCCAGCAGTGAGCTAGGACGGGGGGAGGGCGAGCAGTACTTC.

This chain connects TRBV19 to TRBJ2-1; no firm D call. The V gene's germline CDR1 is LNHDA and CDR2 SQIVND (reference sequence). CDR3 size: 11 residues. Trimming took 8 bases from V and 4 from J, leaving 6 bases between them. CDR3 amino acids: CASYSYNEQFF. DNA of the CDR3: TGTGCCAGTTACAGTTACAATGAGCAGTTCTTC.